The 31 T cell receptor beta chains below were found in one sample sequenced in a study of CD8+ T cells in alopecia areata. After isolation, RNA underwent reverse transcription to generate cDNA as the sequencing template. Profiled with immunoSEQ multiplex PCR; TCRdb holds only in-frame clones, not every one. The sample lists about 180,000 clones, about 66% occurring once. The specimen comprised CD8+ T cells sorted from blood, sampled at week 0. These receptors were collected from a human donor with alopecia areata.

This clone has only one observation. The chain uses TRBV9 and TRBJ2-1, with 9 bases fitting TRBD2. Germline CDR1 and CDR2: SGDLS and YYNGEE. This CDR3 contains 15 residues. V trimming: 2 bases; J trimming: 0 bases; junction bases outside the gene matches: 0. This CDR3 reads CASSVSGSSYNEQFF. CDR3 in DNA: TGTGCCAGCAGCGTTAGCGGGAGCTCCTACAATGAGCAGTTCTTC.

This chain uses TRBV30 with TRBJ2-7, with TRBD1 matching over 7 bases. The CDR3 is 13 amino acids. Germline V lookup: CDR1 GTSNPN, CDR2 SVGIG (reference sequence). V was pared by 3 bases and J by 2 bases, with 4 bases of the junction left unmatched. The DNA for the CDR3 is TGTGCCTGGAGGAGGACAGGCCCCTACGAGCAGTACTTC. This encodes CAWRRTGPYEQYF. Full variable domain (outside the CDR3, taken from reference TRBV30 and TRBJ2-7): SQTIHQWPATLVQPVGSPLSLECTVEGTSNPNLYWYRQAAGRGLQLLFYSVGIGQISSEVPQNLSASRPQDRQFILSSKKLLLSDSGFYLCAWRRTGPYEQYFGPGTRLTVT.

V and J are TRBV7-9 and TRBJ1-5, with a weak D call TRBD1 (5 bases). The CDR3 covers 13 residues. The germline V gene has CDR1 SEHNR and CDR2 FQNEAQ (reference sequence). The V end lost 5 bases, the J end lost 6 bases, and 11 bases lay between the germline ends. The CDR3 reads CASSPGGVQPQHF. DNA of the CDR3: TGTGCCAGCAGCCCGGGGGGGGTTCAGCCCCAGCATTTT.

The rearrangement uses TRBV13 and TRBJ2-5; D gene uncertain. The CDR3 length is 12 residues. V was cut by 5 bases and J by 5 bases, with 9 bases left in between. Germline V CDR1 and CDR2: PRHDT, FYEKMQ (reference sequence). In nucleotides, the CDR3 is TGTGCCAGCAGCCGTACGACGGAGACCCAGTACTTC. Amino acid sequence: CASSRTTETQYF.

The chain has TRBV5-1 and TRBJ1-4, with a tentative D call TRBD1 (6 bases). The CDR3 has 14 amino acids. V lost 4 bases, J lost 3 bases, and 10 bases lay in between. Germline V gene sequence: CDR1 SGHRS, CDR2 YFSETQ. CDR3 loop: CASSITGSNEKLFF. The CDR3 coding sequence is TGCGCCAGCAGCATTACAGGGTCTAATGAAAAACTGTTTTTT.

There are a few counts of this clone. The chain combines TRBV30 with TRBJ2-7; D gene ambiguous. Trimming left V 1 base short and J 0 bases short, with 10 bases between. Germline CDR1 reads GTSNPN; CDR2 reads SVGIG (reference sequence). The CDR3 contains 14 residues. The CDR3 here is CAWSAGYSSYEQYF. The CDR3 DNA is TGTGCCTGGAGTGCTGGGTACAGCTCCTACGAGCAGTACTTC.

The chain is built from TRBV5-6 and TRBJ1-6; D is perhaps TRBD1 (5 bases). This CDR3 has 15 residues. Germline loops: CDR1 SGHDT, CDR2 YYEEEE. V was cut by 2 bases and J by 5 bases, with 11 bases left in between. The CDR3 protein is CASSFGLGDNSPLHF. Written as DNA, the CDR3 is TGTGCCAGCAGCTTTGGGCTAGGGGATAATTCACCCCTCCACTTT.

The chain carries TRBV5-5 and TRBJ2-5, with 9 positions matching TRBD2. V was pared by 5 bases and J by 7 bases, with 18 bases of the junction left unmatched. Germline values: CDR1 SGHKS, CDR2 YYEKEE (reference sequence). This CDR3 has 17 residues. CDR3 nucleotide sequence: TGTGCCAGCAGTCACGTAAAAACGGGACTAGCCATAGGGACCCAGTACTTC. It codes for CASSHVKTGLAIGTQYF.

The chain combines TRBV27 with TRBJ2-3; D is ambiguous. V dropped 5 bases and J dropped 6 bases, with 9 bases sitting between them. This CDR3 contains 12 residues. The germline CDR1 and CDR2 sequences are MNHEY and SMNVEV (reference sequence). CDR3 protein: CASSQSWDTQYF. The CDR3 coding sequence is TGTGCCAGCAGTCAATCATGGGATACGCAGTATTTT.

Notes on this clone: Other DNA sequences in this specimen translate into the identical CDR3. The chain links TRBV5-1 to TRBJ2-7; D unresolved. The CDR3 has 13 amino acids. Germline CDR1 SGHRS, CDR2 YFSETQ. The ends were cut back, 2 bases at V and 2 bases at J, with 8 bases in the middle. The CDR3 protein is CASSLGRAYEQYF. The DNA of the CDR3 is TGCGCCAGCAGCTTAGGCAGAGCCTACGAGCAGTACTTC.

This clone was seen more than once but under ten times. The V gene is TRBV6-6, the J gene TRBJ2-7, with 8 bases that match TRBD1. From germline, CDR1 is MNHNY and CDR2 SVGAGI (reference sequence). Trimming cost V 5 bases and J 3 bases; bases outside gene matches: 6. This CDR3 spans 14 amino acids. DNA for the CDR3: TGTGCCAGCAGTCACCCGGACAGGGTCTACGAGCAGTACTTC. Protein product: CASSHPDRVYEQYF.

V gene TRBV27 combines with J gene TRBJ2-1, with TRBD1 identical over 8 bases. The CDR3 length is 15 residues. Germline trimming cut 4 bases from V and 6 bases from J; bases unmatched to any gene: 8. The germline V gene has CDR1 MNHEY and CDR2 SMNVEV (reference sequence). CDR3 nucleotide sequence: TGTGCCAGCAGTTCCCGGGACAGGTTCCCCAATGAGCAGTTCTTC. This gives the protein CASSSRDRFPNEQFF.

In DNA form, the CDR3 reads TGTGCCATCAGTACCAGCGGGGCAACCACAGATACGCAGTATTTT. Residues: CAISTSGATTDTQYF. The V and J genes are TRBV10-3 and TRBJ2-3, with 7 bases fitting TRBD2. Germline V CDR1 and CDR2: ENHRY, SYGVKD. The J segment lost 2 bases and the V segment lost 5 bases, leaving 7 bases of the junction unmatched. The CDR3 spans 15 residues.

Notes on this clone: At one boundary the junction diverges from the germline segment, which might be a read error. The rearrangement links TRBV30 to TRBJ1-2; possible D gene TRBD1, 5 bases. Germline V CDR1 and CDR2: GTSNPN, SVGIG (reference sequence). This CDR3 contains 12 residues. CDR3 sequence: CARRGTVYGYTF. Written as DNA, the CDR3 is TGTGCCCGGAGGGGTACCGTATATGGCTACACCTTC.

The V and J genes are TRBV13 and TRBJ2-7, with D possibly TRBD2 on 5 matching bases. The CDR3 consists of 13 residues. The ends were cut back, 5 bases at V and 5 bases at J, with 13 bases in the middle. CDR1 and CDR2 (germline): PRHDT, FYEKMQ (reference sequence). The CDR3: CASSRPEGHEQYF. CDR3 nucleotides: TGTGCCAGCAGCCGCCCAGAGGGTCACGAGCAGTACTTC.

V gene TRBV5-6 combines with J gene TRBJ2-2; D uncertain. The CDR3 contains 13 residues. CDR1 is SGHDT, CDR2 YYEEEE, per germline. Trimming pared 3 bases from V and 4 bases from J, leaving 7 bases between. DNA for the CDR3: TGTGCCAGCAGCTCCCATCCCACCGGGGAGCTGTTTTTT. Its translation is CASSSHPTGELFF.

The chain carries TRBV5-1 and TRBJ1-4, with a tentative D call TRBD1 (6 bases). This CDR3 has 14 amino acids. Trimming cost V 2 bases and J 6 bases, with 11 bases left between them. Germline assignment: CDR1 SGHRS and CDR2 YFSETQ. The CDR3 bases are TGCGCCAGCAGCTTAGGGCAGGGGTATGAAAAACTGTTTTTT. The encoded protein is CASSLGQGYEKLFF.

The chain combines TRBV4-1 with TRBJ2-3, with a tentative D call TRBD2 (6 bases). The germline V and J ends were trimmed by 2 bases and 6 bases, with 18 bases remaining between them. Per the germline V gene, CDR1 is MGHRA and CDR2 is YSYEKL. This CDR3 contains 16 residues. The CDR3 DNA sequence: TGCGCCAGCAGCCAACCGGGACTTCCACTCCTCGATACGCAGTATTTT. Translation gives CASSQPGLPLLDTQYF.

The chain uses TRBV9 and TRBJ1-3; a possible D gene is TRBD1 (5 bases). V lost 8 bases and J 0 bases, leaving 9 bases between the germline ends. The CDR3 runs 13 residues. Germline assignment: CDR1 SGDLS and CDR2 YYNGEE. The CDR3 here is CASAGGSGNTIYF. In DNA, the CDR3 is TGTGCCAGTGCCGGGGGCTCTGGAAACACCATATATTTT. Using reference TRBV9 and TRBJ1-3 for the parts outside the CDR3, the full variable domain is DSGVTQTPKHLITATGQRVTLRCSPRSGDLSVYWYQQSLDQGLQFLIQYYNGEERAKGNILERFSAQQFPDLHSELNLSSLELGDSALYFCASAGGSGNTIYFGEGSWLTVV.

The genes are TRBV15 and TRBJ2-4; 7 nucleotides agree with TRBD1. The CDR3 runs 13 residues. Germline V gene sequence: CDR1 LNHNV, CDR2 YYDKDF (reference sequence). V shed 5 bases, J shed 9 bases, and the junction held 7 bases outside the gene matches. The CDR3 DNA is TGTGCCACCAGCGACGGGACAGTATCCATTCAGTACTTC. It encodes CATSDGTVSIQYF.

The chain combines TRBV13 with TRBJ2-7; tentatively, D is TRBD2 (5 bases). Germline assignment: CDR1 PRHDT and CDR2 FYEKMQ (reference sequence). The germline V and J ends were trimmed by 0 bases and 9 bases, with 6 bases remaining between them. The CDR3 is 11 amino acids. The CDR3 loop is CASSLGGGQYF. DNA of the CDR3: TGTGCCAGCAGCTTAGGTGGAGGGCAGTACTTC. The full variable domain, with the rest looked up from reference TRBV13 and TRBJ2-7, is AAGVIQSPRHLIKEKRETATLKCYPIPRHDTVYWYQQGPGQDPQFLISFYEKMQSDKGSIPDRFSAQQFSDYHSELNMSSLELGDSALYFCASSLGGGQYFGPGTRLTVT.

This clone occurred a few times. The chain recombines TRBV7-9 with TRBJ2-7, with TRBD1 as a possible D gene (6 bases). Between the trimmed V and J ends, which lost 0 bases and 2 bases, there was a span of 17 bases. The CDR3 extends over 17 amino acids. CDR1 and CDR2 (germline): SEHNR, FQNEAQ (reference sequence). For the CDR3, the DNA is TGTGCCAGCAGCTTAGCGACGGGACACCTCAAGCCCTACGAGCAGTACTTC. This translates into CASSLATGHLKPYEQYF.

V gene TRBV7-2 combines with J gene TRBJ2-7; D unclear. Looked up from germline, CDR1 is SGHTA and CDR2 is FQGNSA. V was shortened by 5 bases and J by 3 bases, with 5 bases between the two germline ends. CDR3 length equals 11 residues. The DNA for the CDR3 is TGTGCCAGCAGCCCCGGCTACGAGCAGTACTTC. Its translation is CASSPGYEQYF.

The V call is TRBV5-6, the J call TRBJ2-2; TRBD1 agrees at 8 bases. This CDR3 is built from 17 residues. Germline V gene sequence: CDR1 SGHDT, CDR2 YYEEEE. With 1 base clipped from V and 4 bases from J, the junction kept 9 bases outside the gene matches. The CDR3 reads CASSLRYRTGSTGELFF. CDR3 in DNA: TGTGCCAGCAGCTTGCGGTACCGGACAGGGAGCACCGGGGAGCTGTTTTTT.

The gene calls are TRBV2 and TRBJ1-2; the match to TRBD1 covers 7 bases. This CDR3 comprises 14 residues. Trimming removed 5 bases from V and 4 bases from J; junction bases left unmatched: 7. The germline gives CDR1 SNHLY, CDR2 FYNNEI. CDR3 amino acids: CASSSDRAAYGYTF. The DNA for the CDR3 is TGTGCCAGCAGTTCAGACAGGGCAGCCTATGGCTACACCTTC.

This clone has a handful of counts. The chain links TRBV5-1 to TRBJ2-5; D remains unclear. This CDR3 has 13 residues. CDR1 is SGHRS and CDR2 is YFSETQ in the germline V gene. The V and J ends lost 2 bases and 5 bases respectively, with 10 bases between them. The CDR3 region is CASSLDLGETQYF. DNA for the CDR3: TGCGCCAGCAGCTTAGATCTGGGGGAGACCCAGTACTTC.

The chain recombines TRBV9 with TRBJ1-2; 7 positions agree with TRBD1. The V gene's germline CDR1 is SGDLS and CDR2 YYNGEE. The CDR3 is made up of 14 amino acids. The V and J ends lost 4 bases and 7 bases, in that order; junction bases with no gene match: 10. In nucleotides, the CDR3 is TGTGCCAGCAGCCCCTGGGACAGCGCCGGTGGCTACACCTTC. Protein product: CASSPWDSAGGYTF.

This sequence joins TRBV2 and TRBJ2-3; 8 bases fit TRBD2. The CDR3 spans 16 residues. Per germline, CDR1 SNHLY and CDR2 FYNNEI. V shed 2 bases and J 2 bases; nucleotides not matched to a gene: 6. CDR3: CASSERTGGITDTQYF. CDR3 in DNA: TGTGCCAGCAGTGAACGGACGGGGGGGATCACAGATACGCAGTATTTT.

The V and J genes are TRBV11-2 and TRBJ2-3; tentatively, D is TRBD1 (5 bases). V was shortened by 2 bases and J by 4 bases, with 7 bases between the two germline ends. Germline-derived CDR1 and CDR2 are SGHAT and FQNNGV. The CDR3 extends over 13 amino acids. The chain's CDR3 is CASSLKGADTQYF. The CDR3 DNA sequence: TGTGCCAGCAGCTTAAAAGGGGCAGATACGCAGTATTTT.

This chain links TRBV27 with TRBJ2-2; D might be TRBD2 (5 bases). The CDR3 consists of 15 residues. The germline gives CDR1 MNHEY, CDR2 SMNVEV (reference sequence). Trimming cost V 4 bases and J 6 bases, with 15 bases left between them. CDR3 region: CASSSFTRVPGELFF. CDR3 sequence (DNA): TGTGCCAGCAGTTCGTTTACGAGGGTCCCCGGGGAGCTGTTTTTT.

The chain carries TRBV5-6 and TRBJ2-2; a weak D match, TRBD1 (6 bases). The CDR3 length is 12 residues. Germline loops: CDR1 SGHDT, CDR2 YYEEEE. Trimming cost V 4 bases and J 6 bases, with 7 bases left between them. In nucleotides, the CDR3 is TGTGCCAGCAGCGAGGGGGCCGGGGAGCTGTTTTTT. Translated: CASSEGAGELFF.